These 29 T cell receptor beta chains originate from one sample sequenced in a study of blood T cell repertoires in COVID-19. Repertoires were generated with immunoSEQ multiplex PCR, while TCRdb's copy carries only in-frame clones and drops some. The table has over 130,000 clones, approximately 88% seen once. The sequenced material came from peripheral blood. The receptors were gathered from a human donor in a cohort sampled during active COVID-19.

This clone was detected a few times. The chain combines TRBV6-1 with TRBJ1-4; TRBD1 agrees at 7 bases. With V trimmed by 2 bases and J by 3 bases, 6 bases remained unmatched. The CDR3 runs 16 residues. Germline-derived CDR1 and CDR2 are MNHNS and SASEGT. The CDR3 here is CASSEWSGGANEKLFF. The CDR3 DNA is TGTGCCAGCAGTGAATGGTCAGGGGGTGCTAATGAAAAACTGTTTTTT.

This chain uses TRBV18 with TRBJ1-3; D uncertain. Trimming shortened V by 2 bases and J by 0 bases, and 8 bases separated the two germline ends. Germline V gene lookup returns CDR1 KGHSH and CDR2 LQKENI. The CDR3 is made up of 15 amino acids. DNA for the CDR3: TGTGCCAGCTCACCATCAGCTAGCTCTGGAAACACCATATATTTT. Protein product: CASSPSASSGNTIYF.

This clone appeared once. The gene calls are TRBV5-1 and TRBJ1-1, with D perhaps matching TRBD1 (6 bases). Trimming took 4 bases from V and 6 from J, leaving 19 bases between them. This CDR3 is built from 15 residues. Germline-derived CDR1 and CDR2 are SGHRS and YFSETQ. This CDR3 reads CASSPTLQGQAEAFF. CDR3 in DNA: TGCGCCAGCAGCCCTACCTTACAGGGACAAGCTGAAGCTTTCTTT.

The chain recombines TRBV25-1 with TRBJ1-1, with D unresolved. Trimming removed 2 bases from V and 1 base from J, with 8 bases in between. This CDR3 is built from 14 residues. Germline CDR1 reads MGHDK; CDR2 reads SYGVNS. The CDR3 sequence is CASSEMGRNTEAFF. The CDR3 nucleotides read TGTGCCAGCAGTGAAATGGGGAGGAACACTGAAGCTTTCTTT. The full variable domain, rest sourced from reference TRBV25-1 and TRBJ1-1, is EADIYQTPRYLVIGTGKKITLECSQTMGHDKMYWYQQDPGMELHLIHYSYGVNSTEKGDLSSESTVSRIRTEHFPLTLESARPSHTSQYLCASSEMGRNTEAFFGQGTRLTVV.

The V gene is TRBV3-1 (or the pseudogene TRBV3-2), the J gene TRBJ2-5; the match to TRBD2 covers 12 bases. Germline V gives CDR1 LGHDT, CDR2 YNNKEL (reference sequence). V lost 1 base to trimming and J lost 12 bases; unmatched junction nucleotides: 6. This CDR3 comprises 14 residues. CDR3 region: CASSQARTSGEEYF. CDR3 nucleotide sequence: TGTGCCAGCAGCCAAGCTCGGACTAGCGGGGAGGAGTACTTC.

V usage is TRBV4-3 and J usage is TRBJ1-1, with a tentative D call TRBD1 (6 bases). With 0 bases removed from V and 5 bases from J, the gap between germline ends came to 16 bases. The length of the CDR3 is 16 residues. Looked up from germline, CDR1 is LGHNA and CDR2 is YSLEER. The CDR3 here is CASSQERGGFETEAFF. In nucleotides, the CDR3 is TGCGCCAGCAGCCAAGAAAGGGGGGGGTTTGAGACTGAAGCTTTCTTT.

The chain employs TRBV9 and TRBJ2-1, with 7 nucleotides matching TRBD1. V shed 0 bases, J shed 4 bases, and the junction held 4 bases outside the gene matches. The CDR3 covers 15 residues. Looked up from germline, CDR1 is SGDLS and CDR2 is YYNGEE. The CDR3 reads CASSVGDSLYNEQFF. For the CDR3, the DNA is TGTGCCAGCAGCGTAGGGGACAGCCTTTACAATGAGCAGTTCTTC. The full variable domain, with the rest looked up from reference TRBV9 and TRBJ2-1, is DSGVTQTPKHLITATGQRVTLRCSPRSGDLSVYWYQQSLDQGLQFLIQYYNGEERAKGNILERFSAQQFPDLHSELNLSSLELGDSALYFCASSVGDSLYNEQFFGPGTRLTVL.

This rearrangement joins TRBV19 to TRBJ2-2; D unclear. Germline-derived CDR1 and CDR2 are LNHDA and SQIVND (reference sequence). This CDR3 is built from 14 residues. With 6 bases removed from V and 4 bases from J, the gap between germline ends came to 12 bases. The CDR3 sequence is CASSPTGGTGELFF. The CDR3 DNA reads TGTGCCAGTAGCCCGACCGGCGGCACCGGGGAGCTGTTTTTT.

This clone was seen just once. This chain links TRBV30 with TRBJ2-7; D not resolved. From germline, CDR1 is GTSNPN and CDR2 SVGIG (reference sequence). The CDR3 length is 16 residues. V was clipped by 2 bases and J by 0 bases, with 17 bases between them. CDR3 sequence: CAWSPYARVSSYEQYF. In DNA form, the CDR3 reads TGTGCCTGGAGTCCCTACGCCCGGGTCTCCTCCTACGAGCAGTACTTC.

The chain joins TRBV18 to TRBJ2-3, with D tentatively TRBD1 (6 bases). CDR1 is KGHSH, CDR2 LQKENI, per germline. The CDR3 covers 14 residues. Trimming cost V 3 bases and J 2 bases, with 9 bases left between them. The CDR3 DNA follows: TGTGCCAGCTCACCGGGGGCTCTCACAGATACGCAGTATTTT. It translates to CASSPGALTDTQYF.

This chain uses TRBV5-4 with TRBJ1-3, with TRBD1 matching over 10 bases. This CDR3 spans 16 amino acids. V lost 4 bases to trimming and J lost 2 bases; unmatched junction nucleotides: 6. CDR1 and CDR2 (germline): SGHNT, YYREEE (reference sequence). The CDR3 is CASSRGDRGTGNTIYF. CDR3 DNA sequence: TGTGCCAGCAGCCGGGGGGACAGGGGAACTGGAAACACCATATATTTT.

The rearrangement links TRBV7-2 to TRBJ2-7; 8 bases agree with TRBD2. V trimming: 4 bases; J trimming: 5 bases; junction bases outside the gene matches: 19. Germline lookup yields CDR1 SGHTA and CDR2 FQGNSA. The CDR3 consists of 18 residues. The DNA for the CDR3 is TGTGCCAGCAGCTCTCCAGCAGTACTAGCGGCCCTGGGGGACGAGCAGTACTTC. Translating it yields CASSSPAVLAALGDEQYF.

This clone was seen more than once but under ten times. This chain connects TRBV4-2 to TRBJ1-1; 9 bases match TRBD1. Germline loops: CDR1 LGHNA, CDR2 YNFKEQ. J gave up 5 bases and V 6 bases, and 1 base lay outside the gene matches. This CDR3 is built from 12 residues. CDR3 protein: CASRTGGTEAFF. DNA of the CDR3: TGTGCCAGCAGGACAGGGGGGACTGAAGCTTTCTTT.

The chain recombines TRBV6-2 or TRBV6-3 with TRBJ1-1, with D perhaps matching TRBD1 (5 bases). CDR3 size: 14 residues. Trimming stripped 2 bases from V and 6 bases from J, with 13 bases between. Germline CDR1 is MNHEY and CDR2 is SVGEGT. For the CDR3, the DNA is TGTGCCAGCAGTTACACAGGATCAGGCGCTGAAGCTTTCTTT. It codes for CASSYTGSGAEAFF.

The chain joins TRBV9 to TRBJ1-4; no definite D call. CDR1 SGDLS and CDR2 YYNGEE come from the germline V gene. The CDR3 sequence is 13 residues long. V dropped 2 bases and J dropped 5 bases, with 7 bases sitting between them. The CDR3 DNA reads TGTGCCAGCAGCGTGAGCCAAAATGAAAAACTGTTTTTT. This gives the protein CASSVSQNEKLFF.

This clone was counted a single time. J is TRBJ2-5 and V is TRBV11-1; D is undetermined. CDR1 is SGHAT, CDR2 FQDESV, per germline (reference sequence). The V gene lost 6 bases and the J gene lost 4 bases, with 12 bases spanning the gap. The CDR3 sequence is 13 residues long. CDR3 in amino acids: CASSPRRSETQYF. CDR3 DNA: TGTGCCAGCAGTCCTAGACGGTCAGAGACCCAGTACTTC.

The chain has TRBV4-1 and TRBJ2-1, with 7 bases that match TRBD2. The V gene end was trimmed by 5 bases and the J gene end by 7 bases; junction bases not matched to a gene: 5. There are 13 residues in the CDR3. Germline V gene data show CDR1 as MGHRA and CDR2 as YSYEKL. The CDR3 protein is CASSSREGNEQFF. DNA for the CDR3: TGCGCCAGCAGCTCAAGGGAGGGAAATGAGCAGTTCTTC.

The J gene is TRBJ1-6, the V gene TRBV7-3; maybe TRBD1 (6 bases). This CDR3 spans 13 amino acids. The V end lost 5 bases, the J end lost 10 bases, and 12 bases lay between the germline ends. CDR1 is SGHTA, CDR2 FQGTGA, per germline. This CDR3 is CASSASGDSPLHF. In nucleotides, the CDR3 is TGTGCCAGCAGCGCATCAGGGGACTCACCCCTCCACTTT.

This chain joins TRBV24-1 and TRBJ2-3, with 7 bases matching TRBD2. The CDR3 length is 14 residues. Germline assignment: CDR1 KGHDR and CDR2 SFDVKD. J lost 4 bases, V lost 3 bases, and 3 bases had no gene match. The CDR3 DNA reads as TGTGCCACCAGTGATCCACGGGGGGCAGATACGCAGTATTTT. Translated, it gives CATSDPRGADTQYF.

The CDR3 DNA reads as TGTGCCATAAACCATGAGAGGGCGGTACAAAAACTGTTTTTT. This translates into CAINHERAVQKLFF. The gene calls are TRBV2 and TRBJ1-4, with no clear D. The ends were cut back, 10 bases at V and 9 bases at J, with 21 bases in the middle. There are 14 residues in the CDR3. The germline V gene has CDR1 SNHLY and CDR2 FYNNEI.

The CDR3 loop is CASSHYQISGANVLTF. CDR3 nucleotides: TGCGCCAGCAGCCATTACCAGATCTCTGGGGCCAACGTCCTGACTTTC. This rearrangement joins TRBV4-3 to TRBJ2-6; D remains ambiguous. CDR1 and CDR2 from the germline V gene are LGHNA and YSLEER. The CDR3 consists of 16 residues. V was cut by 3 bases and J by 0 bases, with 9 bases left in between.

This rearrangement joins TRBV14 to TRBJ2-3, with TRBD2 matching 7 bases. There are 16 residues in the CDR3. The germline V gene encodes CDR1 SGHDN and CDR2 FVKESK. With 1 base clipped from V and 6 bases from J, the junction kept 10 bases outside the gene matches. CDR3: CASSQAGGVPGDTQYF. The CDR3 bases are TGTGCCAGCAGCCAAGCTGGGGGGGTCCCAGGGGATACGCAGTATTTT.

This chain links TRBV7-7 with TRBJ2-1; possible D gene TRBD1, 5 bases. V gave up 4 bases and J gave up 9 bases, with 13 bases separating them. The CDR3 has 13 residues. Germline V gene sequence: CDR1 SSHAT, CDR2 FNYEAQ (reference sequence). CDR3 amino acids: CASSSEGVGEQFF. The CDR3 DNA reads TGTGCCAGCAGCTCAGAAGGGGTTGGTGAGCAGTTCTTC.

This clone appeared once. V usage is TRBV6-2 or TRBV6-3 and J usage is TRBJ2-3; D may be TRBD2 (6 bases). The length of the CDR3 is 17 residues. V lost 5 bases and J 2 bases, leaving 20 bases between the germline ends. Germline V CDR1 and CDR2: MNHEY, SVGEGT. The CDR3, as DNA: TGTGCCAGCAGTCCCCTTCGCGGGAACATTCCCACAGATACGCAGTATTTT. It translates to CASSPLRGNIPTDTQYF.

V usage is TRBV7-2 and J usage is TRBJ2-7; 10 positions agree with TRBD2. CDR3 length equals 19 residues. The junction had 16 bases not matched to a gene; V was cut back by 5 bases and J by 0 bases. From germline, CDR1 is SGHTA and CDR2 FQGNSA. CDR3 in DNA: TGTGCCAGCAGCCCCCGCACTAGCGGGGTCGACCTCTTCTCCTACGAGCAGTACTTC. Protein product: CASSPRTSGVDLFSYEQYF.

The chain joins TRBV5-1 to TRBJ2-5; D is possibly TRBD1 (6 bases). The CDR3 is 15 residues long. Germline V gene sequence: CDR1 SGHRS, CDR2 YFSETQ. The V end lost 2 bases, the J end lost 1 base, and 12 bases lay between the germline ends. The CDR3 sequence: CASSLNGQTQETQYF. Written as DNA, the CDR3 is TGCGCCAGCAGCTTAAATGGACAGACCCAAGAGACCCAGTACTTC.

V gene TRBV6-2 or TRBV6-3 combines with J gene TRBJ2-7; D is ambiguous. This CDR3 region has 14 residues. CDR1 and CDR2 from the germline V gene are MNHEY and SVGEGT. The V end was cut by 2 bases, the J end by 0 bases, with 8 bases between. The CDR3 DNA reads TGTGCCAGCAGTTACGGGCTTAGCTCCTACGAGCAGTACTTC. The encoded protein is CASSYGLSSYEQYF.

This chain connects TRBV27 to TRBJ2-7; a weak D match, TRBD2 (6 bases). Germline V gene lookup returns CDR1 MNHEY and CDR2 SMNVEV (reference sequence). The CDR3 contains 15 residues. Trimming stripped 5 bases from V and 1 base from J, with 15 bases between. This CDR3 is CASSVTPGDSYEQYF. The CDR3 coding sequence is TGTGCCAGCAGTGTAACTCCGGGAGATTCCTACGAGCAGTACTTC.

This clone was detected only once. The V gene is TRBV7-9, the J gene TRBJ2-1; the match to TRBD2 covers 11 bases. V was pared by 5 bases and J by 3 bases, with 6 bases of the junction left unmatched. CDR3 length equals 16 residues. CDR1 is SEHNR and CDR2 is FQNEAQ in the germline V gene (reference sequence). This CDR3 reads CASSMGLAAVYNEQFF. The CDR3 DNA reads TGTGCCAGCAGCATGGGACTAGCGGCCGTCTACAATGAGCAGTTCTTC.